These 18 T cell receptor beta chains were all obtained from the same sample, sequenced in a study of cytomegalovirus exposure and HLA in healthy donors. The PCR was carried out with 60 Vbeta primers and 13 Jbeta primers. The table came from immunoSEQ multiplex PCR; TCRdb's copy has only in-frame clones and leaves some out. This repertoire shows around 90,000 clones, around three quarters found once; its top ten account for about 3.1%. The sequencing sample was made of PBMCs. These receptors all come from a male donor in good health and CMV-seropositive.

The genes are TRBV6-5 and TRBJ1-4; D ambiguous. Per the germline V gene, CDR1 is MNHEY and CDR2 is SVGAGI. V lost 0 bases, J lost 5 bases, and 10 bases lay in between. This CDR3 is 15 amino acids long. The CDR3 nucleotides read TGTGCCAGCAGTTACTCAACTGGTAGAAATGAAAAACTGTTTTTT. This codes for CASSYSTGRNEKLFF.

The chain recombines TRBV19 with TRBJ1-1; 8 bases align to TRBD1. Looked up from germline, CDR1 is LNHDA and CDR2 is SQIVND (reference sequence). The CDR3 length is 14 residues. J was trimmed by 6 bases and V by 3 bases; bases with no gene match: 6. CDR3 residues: CASSILQGGAEAFF. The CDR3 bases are TGTGCCAGTAGTATCCTACAGGGGGGTGCTGAAGCTTTCTTT.

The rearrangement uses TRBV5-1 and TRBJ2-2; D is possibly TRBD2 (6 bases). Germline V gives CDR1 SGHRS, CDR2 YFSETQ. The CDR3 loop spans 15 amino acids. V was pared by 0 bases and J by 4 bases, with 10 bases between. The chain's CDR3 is CASSLAGGVTGELFF. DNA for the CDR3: TGCGCCAGCAGCTTGGCCGGCGGGGTCACCGGGGAGCTGTTTTTT.

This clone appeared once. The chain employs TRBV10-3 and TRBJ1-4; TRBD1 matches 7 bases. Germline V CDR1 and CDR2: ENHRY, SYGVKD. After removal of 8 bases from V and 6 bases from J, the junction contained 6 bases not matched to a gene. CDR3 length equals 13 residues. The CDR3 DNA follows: TGTGCCATCTCAGGGGGAATGGATGAAAAACTGTTTTTT. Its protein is CAISGGMDEKLFF.

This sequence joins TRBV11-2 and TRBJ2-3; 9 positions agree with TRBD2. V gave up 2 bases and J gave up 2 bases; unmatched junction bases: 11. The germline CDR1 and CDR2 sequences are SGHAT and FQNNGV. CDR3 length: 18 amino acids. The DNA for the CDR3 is TGTGCCAGCAGCTTATACGTAGCGGGGGCCCGAATCACAGATACGCAGTATTTT. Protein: CASSLYVAGARITDTQYF.

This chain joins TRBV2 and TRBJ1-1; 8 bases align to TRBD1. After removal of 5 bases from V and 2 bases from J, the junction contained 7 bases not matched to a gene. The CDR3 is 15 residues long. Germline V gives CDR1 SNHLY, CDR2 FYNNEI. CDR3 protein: CASSPTDRVNTEAFF. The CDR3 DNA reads TGTGCCAGCAGTCCCACGGACAGGGTAAACACTGAAGCTTTCTTT.

CDR3 residues: CASSLASGTTYNEQFF. The CDR3 DNA reads as TGTGCCAGCAGCTTGGCATCGGGGACTACCTACAATGAGCAGTTCTTC. This chain links TRBV5-4 with TRBJ2-1; 7 bases agree with TRBD2. Trimming took 0 bases from V and 2 from J; bases not matched to a gene: 5. The germline V gene has CDR1 SGHNT and CDR2 YYREEE (reference sequence). The CDR3 runs 16 residues.

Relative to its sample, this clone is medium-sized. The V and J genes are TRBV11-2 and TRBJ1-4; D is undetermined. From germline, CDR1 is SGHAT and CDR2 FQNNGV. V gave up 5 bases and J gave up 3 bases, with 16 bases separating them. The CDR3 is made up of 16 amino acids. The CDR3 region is CASSPAPRVSNEKLFF. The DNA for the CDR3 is TGTGCCAGCAGCCCCGCGCCTCGGGTTTCTAATGAAAAACTGTTTTTT.

CDR3 in DNA: TGTGCCAGCAGCCGCAGGGAAACCTATGGCTACACCTTC. Protein sequence: CASSRRETYGYTF. The J gene is TRBJ1-2, the V gene TRBV7-9, with a tentative D call TRBD1 (5 bases). Trimming took off 5 bases at V and 4 bases at J, with 11 bases between the two ends. This CDR3 is 13 amino acids long. The germline V gene has CDR1 SEHNR and CDR2 FQNEAQ (reference sequence).

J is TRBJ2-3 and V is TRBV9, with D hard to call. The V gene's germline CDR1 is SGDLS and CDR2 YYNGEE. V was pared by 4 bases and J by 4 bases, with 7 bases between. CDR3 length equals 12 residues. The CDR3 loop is CASSKPADTQYF. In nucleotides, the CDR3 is TGTGCCAGCAGCAAACCGGCAGATACGCAGTATTTT.

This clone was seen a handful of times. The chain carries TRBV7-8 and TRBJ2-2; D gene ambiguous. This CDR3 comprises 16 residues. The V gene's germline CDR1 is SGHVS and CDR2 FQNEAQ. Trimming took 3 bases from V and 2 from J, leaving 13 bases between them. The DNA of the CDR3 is TGTGCCAGCAGCTTCCGAGCAGGCCTAAACACCGGGGAGCTGTTTTTT. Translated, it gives CASSFRAGLNTGELFF.

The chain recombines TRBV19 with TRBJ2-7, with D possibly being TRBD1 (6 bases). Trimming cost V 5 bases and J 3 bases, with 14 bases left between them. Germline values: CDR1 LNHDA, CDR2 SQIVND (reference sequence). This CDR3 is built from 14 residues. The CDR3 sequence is CASSFGTSYYEQYF. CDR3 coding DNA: TGTGCCAGTAGTTTCGGGACAAGCTACTACGAGCAGTACTTC.

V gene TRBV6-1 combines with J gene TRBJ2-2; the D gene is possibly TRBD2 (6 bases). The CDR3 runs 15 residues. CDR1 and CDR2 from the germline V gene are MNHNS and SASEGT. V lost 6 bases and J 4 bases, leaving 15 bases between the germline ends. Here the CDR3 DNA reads TGTGCCAGCAGAACCGGGACTGCTGGCACCGGGGAGCTGTTTTTT. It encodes CASRTGTAGTGELFF.

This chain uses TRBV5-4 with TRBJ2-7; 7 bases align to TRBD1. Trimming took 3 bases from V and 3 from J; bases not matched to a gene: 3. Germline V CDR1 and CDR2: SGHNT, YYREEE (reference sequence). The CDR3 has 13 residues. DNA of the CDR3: TGTGCCAGCAGCTCGACAGGGAACTACGAGCAGTACTTC. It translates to CASSSTGNYEQYF.

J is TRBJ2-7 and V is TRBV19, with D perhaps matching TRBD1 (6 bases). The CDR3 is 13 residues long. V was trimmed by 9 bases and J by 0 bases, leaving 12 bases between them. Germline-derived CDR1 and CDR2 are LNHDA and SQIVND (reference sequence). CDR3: CASNTGISYEQYF. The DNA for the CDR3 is TGTGCCAGCAATACAGGGATCTCCTACGAGCAGTACTTC.

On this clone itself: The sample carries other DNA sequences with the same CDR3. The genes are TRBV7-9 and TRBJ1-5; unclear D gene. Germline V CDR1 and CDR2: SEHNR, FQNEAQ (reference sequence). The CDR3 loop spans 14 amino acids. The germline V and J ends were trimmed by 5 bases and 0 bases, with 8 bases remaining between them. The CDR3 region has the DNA TGTGCCAGCAGCCCCAGATATAGCAATCAGCCCCAGCATTTT. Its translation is CASSPRYSNQPQHF.

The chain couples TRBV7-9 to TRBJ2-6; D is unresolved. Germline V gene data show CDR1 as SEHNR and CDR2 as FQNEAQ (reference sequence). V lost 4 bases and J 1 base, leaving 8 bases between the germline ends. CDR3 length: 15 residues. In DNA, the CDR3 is TGTGCCAGCAGCTCTAGTGGGTCTGGGGCCAACGTCCTGACTTTC. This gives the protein CASSSSGSGANVLTF.

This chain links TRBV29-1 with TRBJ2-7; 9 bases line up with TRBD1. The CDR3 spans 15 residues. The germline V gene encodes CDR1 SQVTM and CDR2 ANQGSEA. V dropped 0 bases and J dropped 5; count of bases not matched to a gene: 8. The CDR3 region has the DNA TGCAGCGTTGAAGAGGGTGGACAGGGGATCCACGAGCAGTACTTC. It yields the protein CSVEEGGQGIHEQYF.